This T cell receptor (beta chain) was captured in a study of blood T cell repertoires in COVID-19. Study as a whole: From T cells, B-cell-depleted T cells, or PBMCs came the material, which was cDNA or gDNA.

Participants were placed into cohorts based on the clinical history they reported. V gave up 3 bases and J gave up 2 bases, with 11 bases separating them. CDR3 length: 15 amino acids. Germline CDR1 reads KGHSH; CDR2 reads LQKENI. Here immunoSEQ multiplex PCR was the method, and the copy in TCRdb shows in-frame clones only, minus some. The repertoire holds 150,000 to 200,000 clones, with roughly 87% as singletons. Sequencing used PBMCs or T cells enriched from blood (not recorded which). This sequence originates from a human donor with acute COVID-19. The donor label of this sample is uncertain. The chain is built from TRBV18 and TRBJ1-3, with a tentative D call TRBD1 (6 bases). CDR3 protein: CASSPGTLAGNTIYF. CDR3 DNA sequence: TGTGCCAGCTCACCCGGGACACTTGCTGGAAACACCATATATTTT.